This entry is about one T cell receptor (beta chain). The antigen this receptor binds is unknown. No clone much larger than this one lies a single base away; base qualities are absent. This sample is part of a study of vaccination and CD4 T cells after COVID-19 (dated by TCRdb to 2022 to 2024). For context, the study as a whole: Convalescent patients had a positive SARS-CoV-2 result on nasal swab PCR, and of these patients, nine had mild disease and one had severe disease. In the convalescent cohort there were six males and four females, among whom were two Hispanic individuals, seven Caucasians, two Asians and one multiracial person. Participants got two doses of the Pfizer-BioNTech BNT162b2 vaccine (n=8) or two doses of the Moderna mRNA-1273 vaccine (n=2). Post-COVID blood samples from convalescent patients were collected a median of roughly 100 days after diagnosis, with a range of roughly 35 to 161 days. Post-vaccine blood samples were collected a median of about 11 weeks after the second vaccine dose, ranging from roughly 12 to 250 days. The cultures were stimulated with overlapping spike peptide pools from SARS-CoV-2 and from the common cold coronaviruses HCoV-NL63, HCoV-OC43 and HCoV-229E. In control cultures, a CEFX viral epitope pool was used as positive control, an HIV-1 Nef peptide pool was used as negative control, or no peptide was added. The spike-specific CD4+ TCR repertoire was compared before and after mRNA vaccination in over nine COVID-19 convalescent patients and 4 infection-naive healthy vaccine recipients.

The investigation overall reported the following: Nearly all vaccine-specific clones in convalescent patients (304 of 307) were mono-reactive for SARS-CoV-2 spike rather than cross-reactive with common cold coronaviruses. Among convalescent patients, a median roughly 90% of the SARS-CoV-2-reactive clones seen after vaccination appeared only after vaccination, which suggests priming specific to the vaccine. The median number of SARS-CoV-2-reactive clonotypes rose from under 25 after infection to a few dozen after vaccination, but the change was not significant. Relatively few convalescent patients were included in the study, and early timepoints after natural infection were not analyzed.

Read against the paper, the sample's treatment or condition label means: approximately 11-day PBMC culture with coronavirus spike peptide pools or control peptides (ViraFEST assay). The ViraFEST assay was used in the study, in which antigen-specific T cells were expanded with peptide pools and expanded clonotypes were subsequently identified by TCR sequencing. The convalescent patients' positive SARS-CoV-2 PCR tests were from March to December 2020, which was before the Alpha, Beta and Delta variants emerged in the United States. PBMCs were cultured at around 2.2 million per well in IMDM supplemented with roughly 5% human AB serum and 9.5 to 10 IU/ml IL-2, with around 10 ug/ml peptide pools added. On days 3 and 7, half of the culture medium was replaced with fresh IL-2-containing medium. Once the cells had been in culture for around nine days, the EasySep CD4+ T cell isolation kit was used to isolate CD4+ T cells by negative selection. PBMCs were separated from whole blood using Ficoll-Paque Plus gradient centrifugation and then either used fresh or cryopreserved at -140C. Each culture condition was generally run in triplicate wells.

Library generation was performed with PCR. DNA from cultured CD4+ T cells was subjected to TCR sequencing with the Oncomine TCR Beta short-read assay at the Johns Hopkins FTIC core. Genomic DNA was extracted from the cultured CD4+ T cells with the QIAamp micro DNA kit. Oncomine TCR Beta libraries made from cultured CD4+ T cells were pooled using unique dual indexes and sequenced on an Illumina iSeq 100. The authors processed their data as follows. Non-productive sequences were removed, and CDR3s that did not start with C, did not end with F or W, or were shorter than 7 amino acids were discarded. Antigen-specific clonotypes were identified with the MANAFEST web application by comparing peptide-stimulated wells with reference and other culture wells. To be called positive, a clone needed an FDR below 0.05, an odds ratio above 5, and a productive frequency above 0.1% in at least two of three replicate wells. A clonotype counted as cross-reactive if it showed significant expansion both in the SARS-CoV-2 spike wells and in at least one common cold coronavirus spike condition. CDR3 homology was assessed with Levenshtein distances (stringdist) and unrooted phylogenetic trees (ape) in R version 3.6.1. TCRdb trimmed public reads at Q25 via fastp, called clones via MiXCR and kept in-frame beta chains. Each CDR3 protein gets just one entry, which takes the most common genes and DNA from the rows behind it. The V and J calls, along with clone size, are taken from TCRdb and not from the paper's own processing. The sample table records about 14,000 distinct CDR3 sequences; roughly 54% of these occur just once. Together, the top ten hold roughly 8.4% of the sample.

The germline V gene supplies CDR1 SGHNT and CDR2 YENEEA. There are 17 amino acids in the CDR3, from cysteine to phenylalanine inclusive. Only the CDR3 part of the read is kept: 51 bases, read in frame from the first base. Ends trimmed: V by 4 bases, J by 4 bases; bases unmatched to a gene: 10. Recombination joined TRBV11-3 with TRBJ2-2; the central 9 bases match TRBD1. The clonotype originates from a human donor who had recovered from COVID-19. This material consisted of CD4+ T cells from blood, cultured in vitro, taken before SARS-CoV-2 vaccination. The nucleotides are TGTGCCAGCAGCTCAAGGTGGGACAGGGAGGCCACCGGGGAGCTGTTTTTT. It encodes CASSSRWDREATGELFF. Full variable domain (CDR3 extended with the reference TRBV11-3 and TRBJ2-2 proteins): EAGVVQSPRYKIIEKKQPVAFWCNPISGHNTLYWYLQNLGQGPELLIRYENEEAVDDSQLPKDRFSAERLKGVDSTLKIQPAELGDSAVYLCASSSRWDREATGELFFGEGSRLTVL.